The table lists the clone carrying this T cell receptor (beta chain) with a few counts. The sample is drawn from a study of blood T cell repertoires in COVID-19. Across the study: The United States, Italy and Spain provided the acute and convalescent COVID-19 samples.

There are 12 residues in the CDR3. CDR1 LGHDT and CDR2 YNNKEL come from the germline V gene (reference sequence). V was pared by 3 bases and J by 5 bases, with 5 bases between. Recovery among Cohort 3 donors was established by two negative PCRs, clearance, or symptom resolution. Original processing notes: Nucleated cell number was recorded as an estimate derived from reference gene primer amplification. Using immunoSEQ multiplex PCR, the repertoire was profiled, and TCRdb retains in-frame clones only, with some absent. The V and J calls and clone size were taken over from that table, and D and trimming were inferred from the DNA. The data hold approximately 440,000 clones, with 80% to 95% observed a single time.

The rearrangement links TRBV3-1 (or the pseudogene TRBV3-2) to TRBJ2-1; D is undetermined. The source is a man between 18 and 35 years old who had recovered from COVID-19. Sequencing was carried out using PBMCs or T cells enriched from blood (not recorded which). CDR3 in amino acids: CASSHPDNEQFF. The DNA of the CDR3 is TGTGCCAGCAGCCACCCGGACAATGAGCAGTTCTTC.